The present TCR beta chain was sequenced within a study of cytomegalovirus exposure and HLA in healthy donors. The PCR was carried out with 60 Vbeta primers and 13 Jbeta primers. TCRdb keeps only in-frame clones here, not all; method: immunoSEQ multiplex PCR. This table has about 210,000 clones, roughly 85% appearing once. Study results and limitations: Sequencing probably produced one cluster of sequence variants that were highly shared. Despite most TCR sequences being rare, some public TCRs occurred in many donors.

The sample holds one count of this clone. Its antigen is currently unknown. Germline V CDR1 and CDR2: GTSNPN, SVGIG (reference sequence). Trimming removed 4 bases from V and 2 bases from J; junction bases left unmatched: 4. This CDR3 region has 14 residues. Source material: PBMCs. This sequence was found in a male donor in good health and CMV-seronegative. The V call is TRBV30, the J call TRBJ2-3, with TRBD2 matching over 9 bases. The DNA of the CDR3 is TGTGCCTGGACCCCTAGCGGGGACACAGATACGCAGTATTTT. It translates to CAWTPSGDTDTQYF.